Listed below are T cell receptor beta chains from one sample, sequenced in a study of blood T cells in healthy people across ages. TCRdb fed the 5' RACE reads into MiXCR, producing one record per CDR3 protein. The sample contains more than 900,000 distinct CDR3 sequences, 25% to 35% of which appear only once. The same data also went into a second study, on T cells of mothers and their children.

Sequencing was carried out using blood. These TCRs come from a woman between 40 and 55 years old in good health. Each CDR3 is given with its conserved first and last residue. D genes are given only for firm matches. Expanded clones get a size class; other rows say once, few or many, or leave the size out.

d_gene	j_gene	v_gene	abundance	CDR3aa	CDR3nt
TRBD2	TRBJ2-3	TRBV5-1	few	CASSSGRRLAAITDTQYF	TGCGCCAGCAGCTCCGGCCGTCGACTAGCCGCGATCACAGATACGCAGTATTTT
TRBD1	TRBJ1-5	TRBV20-1	NA	CSALRQGLSINQPQHF	TGCAGTGCTCTTAGACAGGGCCTCTCAATCAATCAGCCCCAGCATTTT
NA	TRBJ1-2	TRBV12-3/TRBV12-4	many	CASRQGDYGYTF	TGTGCCAGCAGGCAGGGCGACTATGGCTACACCTTC
TRBD2	TRBJ2-1	TRBV5-1	few	CASSLQGTSGDNEQFF	TGCGCCAGCAGCTTACAAGGGACTAGCGGAGACAATGAGCAGTTCTTC
NA	TRBJ1-1	TRBV20-1	NA	CSTPNPDSTEAFF	TGCAGTACCCCAAACCCCGACTCCACTGAAGCTTTCTTT
NA	TRBJ2-1	TRBV21-1	NA	CASSRVIWDRGENEQFF	TGTGCCAGCAGCCGTGTCATTTGGGACAGGGGTGAGAATGAGCAGTTCTTC
TRBD2	TRBJ2-5	TRBV11-2	NA	CAPRGGQETQYF	TGTGCCCCTCGGGGGGGCCAAGAGACCCAGTACTTC
NA	TRBJ2-7	TRBV28	NA	CASSLPTGSYEQDF	TGTGCCAGCAGTTTGCCGACAGGCTCCTACGAGCAGGACTTC
NA	TRBJ2-2	TRBV4-1	few	CASSPNWARSARGELFF	TGCGCCAGCAGCCCTAATTGGGCCAGATCGGCCAGGGGGGAGCTGTTTTTT
TRBD2	TRBJ2-3	TRBV5-1	NA	CASSSGLAELDTQYF	TGCGCCAGCAGCTCCGGACTAGCGGAGCTAGATACGCAGTATTTT
NA	TRBJ1-2	TRBV20-1	NA	CRAQGLLTGGYTF	TGCCGTGCCCAGGGACTGTTGACGGGTGGCTACACCTTC
TRBD2	TRBJ2-7	TRBV10-3	many	CAIRASGGSYEQYF	TGTGCCATCAGGGCTAGCGGTGGCTCCTACGAGCAGTACTTC
NA	TRBJ2-2	TRBV10-3	few	CAISIQGTNTGELFF	TGTGCCATCAGTATACAGGGAACCAACACCGGGGAGCTGTTTTTT
TRBD1	TRBJ1-2	TRBV3-1	NA	CASRNRGPHRDYTF	TGTGCCAGCAGGAACAGGGGGCCCCATAGGGACTACACCTTC
NA	TRBJ2-1	TRBV7-9	NA	CASSPDRRHEQFF	TGTGCCAGCAGCCCCGACAGGAGGCACGAGCAGTTCTTC
TRBD2	TRBJ2-1	TRBV7-2	NA	CASSLQGTSGGASRQFF	TGTGCCAGCAGCTTACAAGGCACTAGCGGGGGGGCGTCGAGGCAGTTCTTC
NA	TRBJ2-3	TRBV25-1	few	CASSEYGGGTDTQYF	TGTGCCAGCAGTGAATATGGGGGAGGCACAGATACGCAGTATTTT
NA	TRBJ2-1	TRBV7-8	NA	CASSFKQKSYNEQFF	TGTGCCAGCAGCTTCAAGCAGAAATCCTACAATGAGCAGTTCTTC
NA	TRBJ1-2	TRBV6-5	NA	CASILSLGRSGDGYTF	TGTGCCAGCATTCTATCCCTGGGACGGTCGGGGGATGGCTACACCTTC
NA	TRBJ2-1	TRBV28	NA	CASSLNSPWDEQFF	TGTGCCAGCAGTTTAAATAGTCCGTGGGATGAGCAGTTCTTC
NA	TRBJ2-1	TRBV5-1	many	CASSLGVGRGYNEQFF	TGCGCCAGCAGCTTGGGGGTTGGCAGGGGATACAATGAGCAGTTCTTC
NA	TRBJ1-1	TRBV29-1	NA	CSVEAGFSPEAFF	TGCAGCGTTGAGGCAGGGTTTAGCCCTGAAGCTTTCTTT
NA	TRBJ2-7	TRBV10-3	many	CAIRSDSSSYEQYF	TGTGCCATCAGGAGCGACAGTAGCTCCTACGAGCAGTACTTC
NA	TRBJ1-6	TRBV12-3/TRBV12-4	many	CASSPREGGDSPLHF	TGTGCCAGCAGTCCCCGGGAGGGTGGTGATTCACCCCTCCACTTT
TRBD2	TRBJ2-7	TRBV12-3/TRBV12-4	many	CASSFGGAVYEQYF	TGTGCCAGCAGTTTCGGGGGGGCCGTATACGAGCAGTACTTC
NA	TRBJ1-6	TRBV11-2	NA	CACSLVWAGEGSPLHF	TGTGCCTGCAGCTTAGTTTGGGCAGGGGAGGGTTCACCCCTCCACTTT
TRBD2	TRBJ2-3	TRBV12-3/TRBV12-4	many	CASSTGLAGGSDTQYF	TGTGCCAGCAGTACCGGACTAGCGGGGGGCAGCGATACGCAGTATTTT
TRBD1	TRBJ1-1	TRBV29-1	NA	CRVADRASNTEAFF	TGCCGCGTTGCGGACAGGGCCTCGAACACTGAAGCTTTCTTT
NA	TRBJ1-6	TRBV5-1	many	CASSAESSYNSPLHF	TGCGCCAGCAGCGCAGAGAGCTCCTATAATTCACCCCTCCACTTT
NA	TRBJ1-1	TRBV2	NA	CASSVQLNTEAFF	TGTGCCAGCAGTGTACAGTTGAACACTGAAGCTTTCTTT
NA	TRBJ1-4	TRBV7-6	many	CASSPDTREKLFF	TGTGCCAGCAGTCCCGACACAAGGGAAAAACTGTTTTTT
TRBD1	TRBJ1-4	TRBV6-5	NA	CASSPDRGGEKLFF	TGTGCCAGCAGCCCAGACAGGGGTGGAGAAAAACTGTTTTTT
TRBD1	TRBJ1-6	TRBV20-1	NA	CSARSDRGLYNSPLHF	TGCAGTGCTAGATCGGACAGGGGGTTGTATAATTCACCCCTCCACTTT
TRBD2	TRBJ2-1	TRBV4-1	NA	CASSPQSGGAYNEQFF	TGCGCCAGCAGCCCCCAAAGCGGGGGGGCTTACAATGAGCAGTTCTTC
NA	TRBJ2-1	TRBV19	NA	CASSIEAGGSYNEQFF	TGTGCCAGTAGTATAGAGGCCGGGGGATCCTACAATGAGCAGTTCTTC
TRBD1	TRBJ1-2	TRBV5-1	NA	CASSPMTEGADGYTF	TGCGCCAGCAGCCCGATGACAGAGGGGGCGGATGGCTACACCTTC
TRBD2	TRBJ2-5	TRBV7-8	NA	CASSLRLAGAQETQYF	TGTGCCAGCAGCTTAAGACTAGCGGGGGCGCAAGAGACCCAGTACTTC